Following are 29 T cell receptor beta chains from one sample sequenced in a study of CDR3 diversity in severe acne. TCRdb used MiXCR to reprocess the PCR reads, holding one entry per CDR3 protein. The top ten hold 9.5% to 13% of the sample, which has some 84,000 distinct CDR3 sequences, approximately 52% seen once. Input material: blood. Receptor source: a male donor in good health, serving as a control.

Remarks on this clonotype: A much larger clone lies a single base off, so this may be a read error. J is TRBJ2-5 and V is TRBV2; D may match TRBD1 or TRBD2 (5 bases each). Trimming took off 3 bases at V and 3 bases at J, with 17 bases between the two ends. The length of the CDR3 is 16 residues. The V gene's germline CDR1 is SNHLY and CDR2 FYNNEI. DNA of the CDR3: TGTGCCAGCAGTGATAGGGGCCGGGACCTCAAAGAGACCCAGTACTTC. Translated: CASSDRGRDLKETQYF.

This chain connects TRBV20-1 to TRBJ2-7; the match to TRBD1 covers 10 bases. This CDR3 has 15 amino acids. The V segment lost 5 bases and the J segment 5 bases; nucleotides outside the gene matches: 12. From germline, CDR1 is DFQATT and CDR2 SNEGSKA (reference sequence). CDR3 in amino acids: CSARKNLDRGDEQYF. As DNA, the CDR3 is TGCAGTGCTCGAAAAAATCTGGACAGGGGGGACGAGCAGTACTTC.

The chain links TRBV2 to TRBJ1-2, with D possibly being TRBD1 (5 bases). CDR3 length equals 14 residues. CDR1 and CDR2 from the germline V gene are SNHLY and FYNNEI. The V gene lost 3 bases and the J gene lost 5 bases, with 13 bases spanning the gap. The CDR3 sequence is CASSDPQGRYGYTF. In DNA, the CDR3 is TGTGCCAGCAGTGACCCTCAGGGAAGATATGGCTACACCTTC.

The sample holds one count of this clonotype. This clone may be a read error of a much larger clone one base away. In DNA form, the CDR3 reads TGTGTCAGCAGCGGGGGGGACACCGGGGAGCTGTTTTTT. Protein: CVSSGGDTGELFF. This chain uses TRBV6-5 with TRBJ2-2, with 10 positions matching TRBD2. Per the germline V gene, CDR1 is MNHEY and CDR2 is SVGAGI. This CDR3 spans 13 amino acids.

This clonotype occurred once. The rearrangement uses TRBV19 and TRBJ1-4, with no clear D. Trimming took off 3 bases at V and 5 bases at J, with 25 bases between the two ends. This CDR3 region has 19 residues. CDR1 is LNHDA and CDR2 is SQIVND in the germline V gene (reference sequence). Here the CDR3 reads CASSMPGVNTEAENEKLFF. The CDR3 DNA follows: TGTGCCAGTAGTATGCCCGGGGTGAACACTGAAGCAGAAAATGAAAAACTGTTTTTT.

In the case of this clonotype: A read error may explain this, as a much larger clone is one base away. The chain has TRBV11-2 and TRBJ2-7; 8 bases line up with TRBD2. V lost 3 bases and J lost 7; bases outside the gene matches: 8. Germline loops: CDR1 SGHAT, CDR2 FQNNGV. The CDR3 spans 14 residues. CDR3 loop: CASSLRHGGDEQYF. The DNA of the CDR3 is TGTGCCAGCAGCTTGCGACACGGGGGGGATGAGCAGTACTTC.

This chain links TRBV19 with TRBJ2-5; D is uncertain. The germline gives CDR1 LNHDA, CDR2 SQIVND (reference sequence). V lost 5 bases, J lost 1 base, and 11 bases lay in between. This CDR3 contains 14 residues. CDR3: CASSPHDFQETQYF. Here the CDR3 DNA reads TGTGCCAGTAGTCCCCACGACTTCCAAGAGACCCAGTACTTC.

V gene TRBV19 combines with J gene TRBJ1-1, with D possibly matching TRBD1 (5 bases). CDR1 and CDR2 (germline): LNHDA, SQIVND (reference sequence). This CDR3 has 14 amino acids. Trimming took off 7 bases at V and 0 bases at J, with 12 bases between the two ends. Here the CDR3 reads CASTPGALNTEAFF. The CDR3 nucleotides read TGTGCCAGTACCCCCGGGGCCCTGAACACTGAAGCTTTCTTT.

Of note for this clonotype: Compared with germline, one end of the junction differs, possibly owing to a read error. The chain couples TRBV29-1 to TRBJ1-1, with a weak D call TRBD1 (5 bases). Per germline, CDR1 SQVTM and CDR2 ANQGSEA. The CDR3 covers 14 residues. The CDR3 bases are TGCAGCGTTGTACTATGGGGCACGAACACTGAAGCCTTCTTT. It translates to CSVVLWGTNTEAFF.

The chain carries TRBV6-5 and TRBJ1-2; 7 nucleotides line up with TRBD1. Germline CDR1 and CDR2: MNHEY and SVGAGI. This CDR3 is built from 14 residues. The ends lost 5 bases at V and 7 bases at J; junction bases unmatched: 10. For the CDR3, the DNA is TGTGCCAGCAGTCCGTCCGACAGGGAGCGTGGCTACACCTTC. It is translated as CASSPSDRERGYTF.

This clonotype was found once. The J gene is TRBJ2-3, the V gene TRBV7-2; 10 nucleotides line up with TRBD2. J gave up 14 bases and V 5 bases, and 10 bases lay outside the gene matches. The CDR3 length is 13 residues. Per the germline V gene, CDR1 is SGHTA and CDR2 is FQGNSA. The CDR3 region is CASSQDPSGSSYF. As DNA, the CDR3 is TGTGCCAGCAGCCAAGACCCTAGCGGGAGCTCGTATTTT.

The J gene is TRBJ1-6, the V gene TRBV7-8; D remains ambiguous. CDR3 size: 14 residues. Germline V gene sequence: CDR1 SGHVS, CDR2 FQNEAQ. V lost 2 bases, J lost 9 bases, and 11 bases lay in between. The CDR3 sequence: CASSLKGWGSPLHF. CDR3 DNA: TGTGCCAGCAGCTTAAAGGGTTGGGGTTCACCCCTCCACTTT.

In its sample, this clonotype was seen a few times. The chain recombines TRBV6-1 with TRBJ1-5; D is possibly TRBD1 (6 bases). This CDR3 contains 16 residues. Germline CDR1 reads MNHNS; CDR2 reads SASEGT. Trimming removed 3 bases from V and 3 bases from J, with 15 bases in between. The CDR3, as DNA: TGTGCCAGCAGTGATGAAGACGGACAGAACAATCAGCCCCAGCATTTT. Translation: CASSDEDGQNNQPQHF.

This clonotype was observed at least ten times. This chain joins TRBV12-3 or TRBV12-4 and TRBJ2-7; D not resolved. This CDR3 has 12 residues. Trimming took off 3 bases at V and 5 bases at J, with 8 bases between the two ends. CDR3 DNA: TGTGCCAGCAGTTTCAAGGGCGACGAGCAGTACTTC. Encoded protein: CASSFKGDEQYF.

This clonotype came up many times. This chain joins TRBV20-1 and TRBJ2-5; D is ambiguous. The CDR3 has 11 residues. Germline V CDR1 and CDR2: DFQATT, SNEGSKA (reference sequence). Trimming shortened V by 3 bases and J by 5 bases, and 7 bases separated the two germline ends. The CDR3 loop is CSASVGETQYF. In DNA form, the CDR3 reads TGCAGTGCTAGTGTCGGTGAGACCCAGTACTTC.

By sample fraction, this clonotype is medium-sized. V and J are TRBV7-8 and TRBJ1-3; TRBD1 matches 8 bases. Germline-derived CDR1 and CDR2 are SGHVS and FQNEAQ. The CDR3 totals 14 residues. V was clipped by 5 bases and J by 2 bases; unmatched bases: 2. The CDR3 loop is CASSPDRAGNTIYF. CDR3 in DNA: TGTGCCAGCAGCCCGGACAGGGCTGGAAACACCATATATTTT.

The rearrangement joins TRBV2 to TRBJ2-5, with 7 bases that match TRBD1. The trim removed 2 bases at V and 1 base at J, leaving 4 bases unmatched. The CDR3 spans 15 residues. Germline V gene data show CDR1 as SNHLY and CDR2 as FYNNEI. DNA of the CDR3: TGTGCCAGCAGTGAACTGGGACAGTTCCAAGAGACCCAGTACTTC. Translated, it gives CASSELGQFQETQYF.

The V call is TRBV20-1, the J call TRBJ2-5, with D tentatively TRBD1 (6 bases). Trimming pared 3 bases from V and 3 bases from J, leaving 17 bases between. The CDR3 has 15 residues. Per the germline V gene, CDR1 is DFQATT and CDR2 is SNEGSKA (reference sequence). CDR3 residues: CSARLQGRKKETQYF. For the CDR3, the DNA is TGCAGTGCTAGGCTTCAGGGGCGCAAAAAAGAGACCCAGTACTTC.

This clonotype was found once. Sequence at one end of the junction differs from germline and may be a read error. This chain connects TRBV20-1 to TRBJ2-7; D uncertain. Germline V gene data show CDR1 as DFQATT and CDR2 as SNEGSKA (reference sequence). The CDR3 length is 15 residues. This CDR3 is CGARDTTRPSYEQYF. CDR3 DNA: TGCGGTGCTAGAGACACAACCCGTCCCTCCTACGAGCAGTACTTC.

The V gene is TRBV7-6, the J gene TRBJ2-5; the match to TRBD2 covers 7 bases. The CDR3 covers 16 residues. V lost 2 bases to trimming and J lost 5 bases; unmatched junction nucleotides: 11. Germline V CDR1 and CDR2: SGHVS, FNYEAQ. The CDR3 sequence is CASSLWSSGTSETQYF. CDR3 DNA: TGTGCCAGCAGCTTATGGTCTAGCGGAACCTCGGAGACCCAGTACTTC.

With respect to this clonotype: Just one base apart from a much larger clone, this may be a read error. V usage is TRBV7-9 and J usage is TRBJ2-1; TRBD2 might be the D (6 bases). The V gene lost 5 bases and the J gene lost 8 bases, with 13 bases spanning the gap. The germline V gene encodes CDR1 SEHNR and CDR2 FQNEAQ (reference sequence). This CDR3 contains 13 residues. The CDR3 here is CASSTGASDEQFF. In DNA, the CDR3 is TGTGCCAGCAGCACCGGGGCTAGCGATGAGCAGTTCTTC.

This clonotype is a singleton in its sample. CDR3 in amino acids: CASRNAGASYEQYF. CDR3 in DNA: TGTGCCAGCAGGAACGCAGGGGCTTCTTACGAGCAGTACTTC. The rearrangement uses TRBV12-3 or TRBV12-4 and TRBJ2-7, with TRBD1 as a possible D gene (6 bases). This CDR3 contains 14 residues. V was cut by 6 bases and J by 4 bases, with 16 bases left in between.

The chain carries TRBV2 and TRBJ1-1; TRBD1 matches at 7 bases. The CDR3 is made up of 14 amino acids. J was trimmed by 0 bases and V by 6 bases; bases with no gene match: 4. The germline gives CDR1 SNHLY, CDR2 FYNNEI. CDR3 in amino acids: CASRMTGLNTEAFF. The CDR3 DNA follows: TGTGCCAGCAGGATGACAGGGCTGAACACTGAAGCTTTCTTT.

The V and J genes are TRBV4-2 and TRBJ2-7; 14 bases are shared with TRBD2. Germline CDR1 reads LGHNA; CDR2 reads YNFKEQ. The CDR3 covers 16 residues. V was pared by 0 bases and J by 3 bases, with 1 base of the junction left unmatched. The CDR3, as DNA: TGTGCCAGCAGCCAAGATGGGACTAGCGGGAGCTACGAGCAGTACTTC. It yields the protein CASSQDGTSGSYEQYF.

The rearrangement links TRBV20-1 to TRBJ1-6; 7 nucleotides agree with TRBD1. The germline V gene has CDR1 DFQATT and CDR2 SNEGSKA (reference sequence). V shed 2 bases and J 7 bases; nucleotides not matched to a gene: 8. CDR3 size: 15 residues. This CDR3 is CSARTLGQRNSPLHF. The CDR3 DNA sequence: TGCAGTGCTAGAACCCTGGGACAGAGAAATTCACCCCTCCACTTT.

Ten or more counts support this clonotype. The V call is TRBV24-1, the J call TRBJ1-5; D is undetermined. CDR1 and CDR2 from the germline V gene are KGHDR and SFDVKD. V gave up 1 base and J gave up 0 bases, with 3 bases separating them. The CDR3 covers 14 residues. The CDR3 DNA is TGTGCCACCAGTGATTTACGTAGCAATCAGCCCCAGCATTTT. Encoded protein: CATSDLRSNQPQHF.

V is TRBV7-9 and J is TRBJ1-1, with 8 bases lining up with TRBD1. The V and J ends lost 0 bases and 1 base, in that order; junction bases with no gene match: 1. Germline assignment: CDR1 SEHNR and CDR2 FQNEAQ (reference sequence). This CDR3 region has 15 residues. The CDR3 loop is CASSLAGTGNTEAFF. The CDR3 DNA sequence: TGTGCCAGCAGCTTAGCAGGGACAGGGAACACTGAAGCTTTCTTT.

This clonotype was detected only once. Possible read error: a much larger clone is one base away. The rearrangement joins TRBV7-3 to TRBJ1-2; the D is unclear. V was shortened by 3 bases and J by 8 bases, with 13 bases between the two germline ends. This CDR3 comprises 13 residues. The germline V gene has CDR1 SGHTA and CDR2 FQGTGA. Here the CDR3 DNA reads TGTGCCAGCAGCTTGCCATCAGGCGGAGGCTACACCTTC. It specifies CASSLPSGGGYTF.

The rearrangement joins TRBV2 to TRBJ1-1, with 9 bases matching TRBD1. The V and J ends lost 2 bases and 3 bases, in that order; junction bases with no gene match: 1. Germline V CDR1 and CDR2: SNHLY, FYNNEI. The CDR3 spans 14 residues. CDR3 sequence (DNA): TGTGCCAGCAGTGAACGGACAGGGGACACTGAAGCTTTCTTT. It translates to CASSERTGDTEAFF.